These T cell receptor beta chains were read from a single sample in a study of regulatory and conventional T cells in RAG deficiency. The protocol was immunoSEQ multiplex PCR, while the TCRdb copy is restricted to in-frame clones and leaves out a portion. Among tens of thousands of clones listed, approximately 90% were seen once. This sample was also put to use in a study of regulatory T cells.

Sequencing used Tregs sorted from blood. These receptors were collected from a human donor in good health. The CDR3 runs from the conserved cysteine through the conserved F or W. Each record gives: J gene, V gene, clone size, D gene, CDR3 DNA, CDR3 protein. A D gene is named only where the DNA matches it firmly. A row's size may be missing; if present it is once, few, many or a size class.

J: TRBJ2-3
V: TRBV10-3
size: NA
D: NA
DNA: TGTGCCATCAGTGGCGGAGGTCGCACAGATACGCAGTATTTT
CDR3: CAISGGGRTDTQYF

J: TRBJ2-7
V: TRBV29-1
size: once
D: TRBD2
DNA: TGCAGCGTCCGTGGACTAGCGGGAAGCTCCTACGAGCAGTACTTC
CDR3: CSVRGLAGSSYEQYF

J: TRBJ2-6
V: TRBV2
size: NA
D: NA
DNA: TGTGCCAGCGGTTCGTACAGATCTGGGGCCAACGTCCTGACTTTC
CDR3: CASGSYRSGANVLTF

J: TRBJ2-7
V: TRBV5-1
size: NA
D: TRBD1
DNA: TGCGCCAGCAGCTTGGGTTGGACAGGAGTCTACGAGCAGTACTTC
CDR3: CASSLGWTGVYEQYF

J: TRBJ1-2
V: TRBV5-1
size: few
D: TRBD1
DNA: TGCGCCAGCAGTCGATATACCGGGACAGGGGGCATGGGGTATGGCTACACCTTC
CDR3: CASSRYTGTGGMGYGYTF

J: TRBJ1-3
V: TRBV19
size: NA
D: TRBD1
DNA: TGTGCCAGTAGGACAGGGGGCTCTGGAAACACCATATATTTT
CDR3: CASRTGGSGNTIYF

J: TRBJ2-7
V: TRBV10-1
size: NA
D: NA
DNA: TGCGCCAGTTCACTACCGAACTACGAGCAGTACTTC
CDR3: CASSLPNYEQYF

J: TRBJ1-1
V: TRBV6-5
size: once
D: NA
DNA: TGTGCCAGCAGTTACACAGGGCGCGGCACTGAAGCTTTCTTT
CDR3: CASSYTGRGTEAFF

J: TRBJ1-6
V: TRBV9
size: NA
D: NA
DNA: TGTGCCAGCAGCGTAGGGTTCGCCCCGGGAGGGTCACCCCTCCACTTT
CDR3: CASSVGFAPGGSPLHF

J: TRBJ2-1
V: TRBV7-2
size: NA
D: NA
DNA: TGTGCCAGCAGCTTAGCGGACAGTTCCGAGCAGTTCTTC
CDR3: CASSLADSSEQFF

J: TRBJ1-2
V: TRBV20-1
size: NA
D: NA
DNA: TGCAGTGCCGGGACCGACACCGGCTACACCTTC
CDR3: CSAGTDTGYTF

J: TRBJ1-4
V: TRBV6-1
size: NA
D: NA
DNA: TGTGCCAGCAGTTTGGGGGTGAGGGCTAATGAAAAACTGTTTTTT
CDR3: CASSLGVRANEKLFF

J: TRBJ2-2
V: TRBV5-1
size: NA
D: TRBD1
DNA: TGCGCCAGCAGCTCCTCCGGGACAGGGGGCACCGGGGAGCTGTTTTTT
CDR3: CASSSSGTGGTGELFF

J: TRBJ2-5
V: TRBV5-1
size: NA
D: NA
DNA: TGCGCCAGCAGCCCTCGGATAGGGGGACTACAAGAGACCCAGTACTTC
CDR3: CASSPRIGGLQETQYF

J: TRBJ1-2
V: TRBV28
size: NA
D: TRBD1
DNA: TGTGCCAGCACCCGCACACGAGGGGGCCTCTGGTATGGCTACACCTTC
CDR3: CASTRTRGGLWYGYTF

J: TRBJ1-1
V: TRBV19
size: once
D: NA
DNA: TGTGCCAGTAGTATCGACGCTGAAGCTTTCTTT
CDR3: CASSIDAEAFF

J: TRBJ1-6
V: TRBV6-5
size: medium-sized
D: NA
DNA: TGTGCCAGCCTAGGACGGAAGAATTCACCCCTCCACTTT
CDR3: CASLGRKNSPLHF

J: TRBJ1-5
V: TRBV9
size: once
D: NA
DNA: TGTGCCAGCAGCGTATCTGAGGGAGGAAGTCAGCCCCAGCATTTT
CDR3: CASSVSEGGSQPQHF

J: TRBJ1-2
V: TRBV13
size: NA
D: TRBD1
DNA: TGTGCCAGCAGCCCCCAGACAGGGGTTTATGGCTACACCTTC
CDR3: CASSPQTGVYGYTF

J: TRBJ2-3
V: TRBV6-6
size: NA
D: TRBD2
DNA: TGTGCCAGCACCCTAGAGCGGGGGCCTGTCACAGATACGCAGTATTTT
CDR3: CASTLERGPVTDTQYF

J: TRBJ1-2
V: TRBV27
size: few
D: NA
DNA: TGTGCCAGCCGACCCCAATTACAGGTTTTCTATGGCTACACCTTC
CDR3: CASRPQLQVFYGYTF

J: TRBJ2-3
V: TRBV5-1
size: NA
D: NA
DNA: TGCGCCAGCAGCTTGGGCCCTAGCGTTGGCACAGATACGCAGTATTTT
CDR3: CASSLGPSVGTDTQYF